Listed below are T cell receptor beta chains from one sample, sequenced in a study of T cell responses to AZD1222 COVID-19 vaccine. Data came from immunoSEQ multiplex PCR; TCRdb stores just in-frame clones and leaves some out. The sample lists about 77,000 clones; roughly 90% were seen once. The source material was peripheral blood, sampled 28 days after the second AZD1222 dose. These TCRs come from an adult who received the AZD1222 COVID-19 vaccine. CDR3s include the opening cysteine and the closing phenylalanine or tryptophan. The D gene is left open where the match is weak. Size tells how often a clone was seen (once, few, many) or the class of an expanded clone, and some rows leave it out.

v_gene	j_gene	abundance	d_gene	CDR3aa	CDR3nt
TRBV5-8	TRBJ1-5	NA	NA	CANGRDSNQPQHF	TGTGCCAACGGGCGGGATAGCAATCAGCCCCAGCATTTT
TRBV28	TRBJ2-5	NA	NA	CASSTMTETQYF	TGTGCCAGCAGTACGATGACAGAGACCCAGTACTTC
TRBV15	TRBJ1-5	NA	NA	CATSRDSGEGQPQHF	TGTGCCACCAGCAGAGATAGCGGGGAAGGTCAGCCCCAGCATTTT
TRBV4-2	TRBJ1-5	NA	NA	CASSQDLRDGSNQPQHF	TGTGCCAGCAGCCAAGATCTACGAGACGGTAGCAATCAGCCCCAGCATTTT
TRBV30	TRBJ1-2	NA	NA	CAWTGRGGSRSGYTF	TGTGCCTGGACCGGTCGGGGAGGCTCTAGGAGTGGCTACACCTTC
TRBV29-1	TRBJ2-7	NA	TRBD1	CSGRDRESYEQYF	TGCAGCGGTAGGGACAGGGAATCCTACGAGCAGTACTTC
TRBV6-5	TRBJ2-7	NA	NA	CASSYEIGSYEQYF	TGTGCCAGCAGTTACGAGATTGGGTCATACGAGCAGTACTTC
TRBV30	TRBJ2-7	NA	NA	CAWSGQKYEQYF	TGTGCCTGGAGTGGACAGAAATACGAGCAGTACTTC
TRBV6-1	TRBJ1-1	NA	NA	CASSEGDGTEAFF	TGTGCCAGCAGTGAAGGGGACGGGACTGAAGCTTTCTTT
TRBV6-5	TRBJ2-3	NA	TRBD1	CASSSRTGTITDTQYF	TGTGCCAGCAGTTCCAGGACAGGGACAATCACAGATACGCAGTATTTT
TRBV4-2	TRBJ1-1	NA	NA	CASSQTGTPEARAFF	TGTGCCAGCAGCCAAACCGGGACACCAGAAGCGAGGGCTTTCTTT
TRBV19	TRBJ1-2	NA	NA	CASSIDPRVDGYTF	TGTGCCAGTAGTATAGATCCCAGGGTGGATGGCTACACCTTC
TRBV7-3	TRBJ2-3	NA	NA	CASSSYRGTQYF	TGTGCCAGCAGCTCCTATCGTGGGACGCAGTATTTT
TRBV3-1/TRBV3-2	TRBJ1-2	NA	NA	CASSQAPRVWYGYTF	TGTGCCAGCAGCCAAGCACCTCGTGTATGGTATGGCTACACCTTC
TRBV27	TRBJ1-3	NA	NA	CASSPWEATSGNTIYF	TGTGCCAGCAGTCCCTGGGAGGCCACCTCTGGAAACACCATATATTTT
TRBV11-2	TRBJ2-7	once	TRBD1	CASSRTGGNEQYF	TGTGCCAGCAGCCGGACAGGGGGCAACGAGCAGTACTTC
TRBV4-2	TRBJ1-2	NA	TRBD1	CASSKRQGENSYGYTF	TGTGCCAGCAGCAAGAGACAGGGTGAAAATTCCTATGGCTACACCTTC
TRBV24-1	TRBJ1-1	few	NA	CATSDPALNTEAFF	TGTGCCACCAGTGACCCAGCGTTGAACACTGAAGCTTTCTTT
TRBV5-4	TRBJ2-7	NA	TRBD2	CASSLGGGNYEQYF	TGTGCCAGCAGCTTGGGGGGAGGGAACTACGAGCAGTACTTC
TRBV6-4	TRBJ2-3	NA	TRBD2	CANYSGRATDTQYF	TGTGCCAACTATAGCGGGAGGGCCACAGATACGCAGTATTTT
TRBV20-1	TRBJ2-1	NA	NA	CSAVSDEQFF	TGCAGTGCTGTTTCGGATGAGCAGTTCTTC
TRBV5-1	TRBJ2-1	NA	NA	CASSLGFDLVSHEQFF	TGCGCCAGCAGCTTGGGCTTTGATCTGGTGAGCCATGAGCAGTTCTTC
TRBV28	TRBJ1-1	NA	NA	CASSLFDTEAFF	TGTGCCAGCAGTTTGTTCGACACTGAAGCTTTCTTT
TRBV30	TRBJ1-6	NA	NA	CAWSVSDPNSPLHF	TGTGCCTGGAGTGTATCGGACCCAAATTCACCCCTCCACTTT
TRBV10-2	TRBJ1-1	NA	TRBD1	CASSVGQGWGTEAFF	TGCGCCAGCAGCGTAGGACAGGGTTGGGGCACTGAAGCTTTCTTT
TRBV7-9	TRBJ1-5	few	NA	CASSRAFDQPQHF	TGTGCCAGCAGCCGGGCTTTTGATCAGCCCCAGCATTTT
TRBV6-1	TRBJ2-7	NA	NA	CASSEKLGAVYEQYF	TGTGCCAGCAGTGAAAAATTGGGGGCAGTGTACGAGCAGTACTTC
TRBV4-3	TRBJ1-6	NA	NA	CASSQDYGDILYSPLHF	TGCGCCAGCAGCCAAGATTATGGGGACATTCTGTATTCACCCCTCCACTTT
TRBV3-1/TRBV3-2	TRBJ1-1	NA	NA	CASSQGVAAEAFF	TGTGCCAGCAGCCAAGGAGTAGCAGCTGAAGCTTTCTTT
TRBV2	TRBJ2-7	NA	TRBD1	CASKYSGTGHDEQYF	TGTGCCAGCAAATATTCCGGGACAGGACATGACGAGCAGTACTTC
TRBV7-9	TRBJ1-5	NA	NA	CASSLGEISNQPQHF	TGTGCCAGCAGCTTAGGGGAAATTAGCAATCAGCCCCAGCATTTT
TRBV7-8	TRBJ1-5	NA	NA	CASSLEDGVFQPQHF	TGTGCCAGCAGCTTAGAGGACGGGGTTTTTCAGCCCCAGCATTTT
TRBV5-1	TRBJ1-4	NA	NA	CASRPGTNEKLFF	TGCGCCAGCAGACCCGGGACGAATGAAAAACTGTTTTTT
TRBV2	TRBJ1-1	NA	NA	CASSEAQQNTEAFF	TGTGCCAGCAGTGAAGCACAGCAGAACACTGAAGCTTTCTTT
TRBV4-1	TRBJ1-6	NA	NA	CASSQGDEGKSPLHF	TGCGCCAGCAGCCAAGGAGATGAGGGTAAATCACCCCTCCACTTT
TRBV18	TRBJ1-2	once	TRBD1	CASSRDRDGGYTF	TGTGCCAGCTCACGGGACAGGGACGGTGGCTACACCTTC
TRBV23-1	TRBJ1-3	NA	TRBD1	CASSPRRRDRGPGNTIYF	TGCGCCAGCAGCCCAAGGCGTAGGGACAGGGGGCCCGGAAACACCATATATTTT
TRBV6-2/TRBV6-3	TRBJ2-7	NA	NA	CASSGLGYEQYF	TGTGCCAGCAGTGGGCTAGGCTACGAGCAGTACTTC
TRBV11-2	TRBJ2-5	NA	NA	CASSPAETQYF	TGTGCCAGCAGCCCGGCAGAGACCCAGTACTTC
TRBV3-1/TRBV3-2	TRBJ2-7	once	NA	CASSQDSSYEQYF	TGTGCCAGCAGCCAGGACTCTTCCTACGAGCAGTACTTC
TRBV6-4	TRBJ2-3	NA	NA	CASSFLVADTQYF	TGTGCCAGCAGCTTTTTGGTCGCAGATACGCAGTATTTT
TRBV10-2	TRBJ2-7	NA	NA	CASSPNPGEQYF	TGCGCCAGCAGCCCTAACCCTGGGGAGCAGTACTTC
TRBV11-3	TRBJ2-2	NA	TRBD2	CASSFGGTGELFF	TGTGCCAGCAGCTTCGGGGGGACCGGGGAGCTGTTTTTT